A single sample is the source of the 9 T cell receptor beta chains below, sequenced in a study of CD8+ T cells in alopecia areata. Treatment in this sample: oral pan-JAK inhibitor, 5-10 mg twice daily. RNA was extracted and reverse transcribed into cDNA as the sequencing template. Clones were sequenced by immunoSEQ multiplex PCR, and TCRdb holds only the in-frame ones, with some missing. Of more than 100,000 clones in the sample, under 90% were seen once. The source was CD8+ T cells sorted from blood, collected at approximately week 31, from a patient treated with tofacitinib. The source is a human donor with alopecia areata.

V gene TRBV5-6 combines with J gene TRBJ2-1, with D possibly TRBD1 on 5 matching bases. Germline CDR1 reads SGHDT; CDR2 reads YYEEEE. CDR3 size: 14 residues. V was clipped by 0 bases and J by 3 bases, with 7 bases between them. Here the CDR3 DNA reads TGTGCCAGCAGCTTGGGGCAGGGCTACAATGAGCAGTTCTTC. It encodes CASSLGQGYNEQFF.

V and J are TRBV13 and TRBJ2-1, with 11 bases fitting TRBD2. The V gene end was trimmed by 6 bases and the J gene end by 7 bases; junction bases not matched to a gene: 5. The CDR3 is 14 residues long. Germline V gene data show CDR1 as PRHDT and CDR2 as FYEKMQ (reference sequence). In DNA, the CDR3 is TGTGCCAGCAGGCCCGGGACTAGCGGTAATGAGCAGTTCTTC. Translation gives CASRPGTSGNEQFF. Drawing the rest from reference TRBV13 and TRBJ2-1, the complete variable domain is AAGVIQSPRHLIKEKRETATLKCYPIPRHDTVYWYQQGPGQDPQFLISFYEKMQSDKGSIPDRFSAQQFSDYHSELNMSSLELGDSALYFCASRPGTSGNEQFFGPGTRLTVL.

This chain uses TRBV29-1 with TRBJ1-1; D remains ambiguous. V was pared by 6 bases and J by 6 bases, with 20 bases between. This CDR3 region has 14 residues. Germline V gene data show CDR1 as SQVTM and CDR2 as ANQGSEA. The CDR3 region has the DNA TGCAGCGTCTTAATGGACTCTTACGCGTCTGAAGCTTTCTTT. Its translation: CSVLMDSYASEAFF.

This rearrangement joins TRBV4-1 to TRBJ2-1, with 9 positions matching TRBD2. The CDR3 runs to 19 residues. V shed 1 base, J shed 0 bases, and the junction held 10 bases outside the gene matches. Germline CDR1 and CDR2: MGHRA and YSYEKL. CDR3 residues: CASSQGPGSGRSSYNEQFF. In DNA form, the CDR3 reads TGCGCCAGCAGCCAAGGACCAGGGAGCGGGAGGAGCTCCTACAATGAGCAGTTCTTC.

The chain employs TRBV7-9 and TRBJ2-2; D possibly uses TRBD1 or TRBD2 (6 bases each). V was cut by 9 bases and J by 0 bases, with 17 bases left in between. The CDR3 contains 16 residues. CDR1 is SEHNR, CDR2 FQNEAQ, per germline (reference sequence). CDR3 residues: CARPPGDTPNTGELFF. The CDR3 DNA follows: TGTGCCAGACCTCCGGGGGACACTCCGAACACCGGGGAGCTGTTTTTT. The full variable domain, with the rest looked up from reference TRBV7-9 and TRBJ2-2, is DTGVSQNPRHKITKRGQNVTFRCDPISEHNRLYWYRQTLGQGPEFLTYFQNEAQLEKSRLLSDRFSAERPKGSFSTLEIQRTEQGDSAMYLCARPPGDTPNTGELFFGEGSRLTVL.

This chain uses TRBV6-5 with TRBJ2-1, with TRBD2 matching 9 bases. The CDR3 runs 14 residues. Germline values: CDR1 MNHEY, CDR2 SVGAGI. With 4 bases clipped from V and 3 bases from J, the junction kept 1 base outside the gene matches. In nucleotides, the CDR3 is TGTGCCAGCAGTTCTAGCGGGATCTACAATGAGCAGTTCTTC. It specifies CASSSSGIYNEQFF.

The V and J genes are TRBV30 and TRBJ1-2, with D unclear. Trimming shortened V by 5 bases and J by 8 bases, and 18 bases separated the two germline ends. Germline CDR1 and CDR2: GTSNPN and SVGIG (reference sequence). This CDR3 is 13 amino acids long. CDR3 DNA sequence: TGTGCCTGGGACACTGGCCCACGGTGGGGCTACACCTTC. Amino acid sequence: CAWDTGPRWGYTF.

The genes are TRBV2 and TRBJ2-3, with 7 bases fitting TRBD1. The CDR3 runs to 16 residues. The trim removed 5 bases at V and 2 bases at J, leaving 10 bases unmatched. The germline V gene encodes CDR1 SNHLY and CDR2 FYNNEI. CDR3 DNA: TGTGCCAGCAGTCGAGTCCGGGACAGAGCCACAGATACGCAGTATTTT. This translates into CASSRVRDRATDTQYF. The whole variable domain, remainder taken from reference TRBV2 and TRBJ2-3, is EPEVTQTPSHQVTQMGQEVILRCVPISNHLYFYWYRQILGQKVEFLVSFYNNEISEKSEIFDDQFSVERPDGSNFTLKIRSTKLEDSAMYFCASSRVRDRATDTQYFGPGTRLTVL.

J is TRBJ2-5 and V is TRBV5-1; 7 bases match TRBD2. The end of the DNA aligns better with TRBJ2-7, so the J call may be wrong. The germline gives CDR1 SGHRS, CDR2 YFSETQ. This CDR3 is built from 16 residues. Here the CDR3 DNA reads TGCGCCAGCAGCTTGGCGGGACTAATGGGTACCAACGAGCAGTACTTC. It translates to CASSLAGLMGTNEQYF.